This TCR beta chain came from a study of cytomegalovirus exposure and HLA in healthy donors. Germline V CDR1 and CDR2: MRHNA, SNTAGT. This CDR3 is 12 amino acids long. The V and J ends lost 5 bases and 10 bases, in that order; junction bases with no gene match: 7. The PCR ran on 60 Vbeta and 13 Jbeta primers. Some clones are missing from TCRdb's copy, which holds only in-frame ones; the method was immunoSEQ multiplex PCR. The sample has fewer than 200,000 clones, around 85% seen once. In its sample, this clone was seen a few times. The antigen remains undetermined. The study, taken as a whole, reports: Testing in vitro showed a few CMV-associated chains specific for CMV antigens.

The sequenced sample consisted of PBMCs. The chain combines TRBV6-4 with TRBJ1-1, with 7 nucleotides matching TRBD1. This sequence was found in a human donor in good health. CDR3 DNA: TGTGCCAGCAGTCCCGACAGGGCCGGAGCTTTCTTT. It yields the protein CASSPDRAGAFF.